This T cell receptor beta chain was obtained from a study of blood T cell repertoires in COVID-19. About the research overall: PBMCs, B-cell-depleted T cells, or T cells were the source of the cDNA or gDNA that made up the material.

Authors' analysis steps: The authors estimated nucleated cell counts from reference gene primer amplification. Method: immunoSEQ multiplex PCR; TCRdb's copy keeps in-frame clones and lacks some. V and J calls and clone size are those listed in that table; D and trimming were worked out from the DNA. The table lists over 250,000 clones, about four fifths of them singletons. Looked up from germline, CDR1 is SEHNR and CDR2 is FQNEAQ (reference sequence). The CDR3 runs 14 residues. V was cut by 1 base and J by 2 bases, with 9 bases left in between. This clone was seen many times. Sequenced: peripheral blood. This receptor was taken from a woman aged 50 to 60 who had recovered from COVID-19. The chain has TRBV7-9 and TRBJ2-7; D gene uncertain. This CDR3 reads CASSLVPGTYEQYF. DNA of the CDR3: TGTGCCAGCAGCTTAGTCCCAGGTACCTACGAGCAGTACTTC.